This TCR beta chain was documented in a study of blood T cells in healthy people across ages. Whole-study context: Capturing about one barcoded beta molecule per two T cells was achieved by template switching.

The study's findings and limits: The study found more naive CD4+ cells and higher diversity in long-lived than aged donors. With age, beta diversity per million T cells declined roughly linearly, significantly by about 40.

For the second PCR, which ran for roughly 6 to 11 cycles, a sample-barcoded 5' primer and a J-beta primer mix were used. Every cDNA was tagged by a template-switch adaptor with 12 random nucleotides. MiXCR was run by TCRdb on the 5' RACE reads, yielding one entry per CDR3 protein. Here the sample spans about 780,000 distinct CDR3 sequences, about 46% being singletons. The sample holds many counts of this clonotype. Its target is not known. The CDR3 contains 13 residues. Germline values: CDR1 MNHNY, CDR2 SVGAGI (reference sequence). Germline trimming cut 6 bases from V and 1 base from J; bases unmatched to any gene: 2.

The sequence was collected from a man aged 80 or over in good health. This chain links TRBV6-6 with TRBJ2-5, with 7 bases identical to TRBD2. Sequences were obtained from blood. As DNA, the CDR3 is TGTGCCAGCAGGGGGACTATCCAAGAGACCCAGTACTTC. Amino acids: CASRGTIQETQYF.